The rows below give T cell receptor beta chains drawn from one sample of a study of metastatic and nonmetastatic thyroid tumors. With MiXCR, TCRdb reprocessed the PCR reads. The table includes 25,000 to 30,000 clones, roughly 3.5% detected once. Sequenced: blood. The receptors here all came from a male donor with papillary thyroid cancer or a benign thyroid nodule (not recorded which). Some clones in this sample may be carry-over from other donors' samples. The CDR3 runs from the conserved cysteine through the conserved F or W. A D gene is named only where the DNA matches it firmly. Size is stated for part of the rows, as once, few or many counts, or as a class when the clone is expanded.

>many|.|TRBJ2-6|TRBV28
TGTGCCAGCAGTTTATATGCGGGCAGCTCTGGGGCCAACGTCCTGACTTTC
CASSLYAGSSGANVLTF
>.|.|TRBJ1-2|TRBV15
TGTGCCACCAGCACCCCTAGGACAGCTAACTATGGCTACACCTTC
CATSTPRTANYGYTF
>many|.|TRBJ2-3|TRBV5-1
TGCGCCAGCTGGGCCGGGGGATACACAGATACGCAGTATTTT
CASWAGGYTDTQYF
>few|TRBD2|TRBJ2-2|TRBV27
TGTGCCAGCAGTTTAATAGCGGGAGGGTCGAACACCGGGGAGCTGTTTTTT
CASSLIAGGSNTGELFF
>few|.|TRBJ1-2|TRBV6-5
TGTGCCAGCAGCTCCTCCCGGGACATATTCGGCCGTGGCTACACCTTC
CASSSSRDIFGRGYTF
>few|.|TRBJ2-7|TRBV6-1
TGTGCCAGCAGTGAAGCGGTTCCCGCTTTCTCCTACGAGCAGTACTTC
CASSEAVPAFSYEQYF
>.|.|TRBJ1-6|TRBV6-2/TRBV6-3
TGTGCCAGCAGAACGACAGGAAATTCACCCCTCCACTTT
CASRTTGNSPLHF
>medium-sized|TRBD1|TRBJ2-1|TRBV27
TGTGCCAGCAGTTCATACAGGGGTTCTCCCTACAATGAGCAGTTCTTC
CASSSYRGSPYNEQFF
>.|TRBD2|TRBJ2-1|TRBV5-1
TGCGCCAGCAGCTCGGGACTAGCGGGAGAGAGCTACAATGAGCAGTTCTTC
CASSSGLAGESYNEQFF
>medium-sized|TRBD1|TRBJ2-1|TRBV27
TGTGCCAGCAGTCCGACAGGGGGCATTTACAATGAGCAGTTCTTC
CASSPTGGIYNEQFF
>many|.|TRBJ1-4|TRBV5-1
TGCGCCAGCGGCCCTCGCCCCCATACACTGGCAACTAATGAAAAACTGTTTTTT
CASGPRPHTLATNEKLFF
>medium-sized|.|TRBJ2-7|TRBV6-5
TGTGCCAGCAGTTACGACAGGACAAGCTACGAGCAGTACTTC
CASSYDRTSYEQYF
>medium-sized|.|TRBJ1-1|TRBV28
TGTGCCAGCAGTTTAGGTGGGGCACAAATGAACACTGAAGCTTTCTTT
CASSLGGAQMNTEAFF
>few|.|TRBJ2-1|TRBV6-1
TGTGCCAGCAGTGAAGGGTGGCGTAACTACAATGAGCAGTTCTTC
CASSEGWRNYNEQFF
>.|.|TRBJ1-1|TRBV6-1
TGTGCCAGCAGTGAGGTGACGAACACTGAAGCTTTCTTT
CASSEVTNTEAFF
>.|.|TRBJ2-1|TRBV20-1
TGCAGTGCTAGCGGGAGTGGGGGTTACAATGAGCAGTTCTTC
CSASGSGGYNEQFF
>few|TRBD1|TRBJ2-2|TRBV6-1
TGTGCCAGCCTCAAGACAGGGACGAACACCGTGGAGCAGTTTTTT
CASLKTGTNTVEQFF
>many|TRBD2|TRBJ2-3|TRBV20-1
TGCAGTGCTAGAGACGGGGGACTAGCGGGAGAGGGAGATACGCAGTATTTT
CSARDGGLAGEGDTQYF
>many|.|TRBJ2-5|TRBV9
TGTGCCGGCAGCGTAGGGGACCTGGGTGGGGAGACCCAGTACTTC
CAGSVGDLGGETQYF
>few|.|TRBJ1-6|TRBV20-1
TGCAGTGCTAGTGGAGGTAATTCACCCCTCCACTTT
CSASGGNSPLHF
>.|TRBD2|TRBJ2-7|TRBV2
TGTGCCAGCACCGGACTAGCGGGAATTTTTACGTACTTC
CASTGLAGIFTYF
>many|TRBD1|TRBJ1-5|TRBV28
TGTGCCAGCACCCCTTGGAGGGGGCACGATAGCAATCAGCCCCAGCATTTT
CASTPWRGHDSNQPQHF